This T cell receptor (beta chain) emerged from a study of high-grade serous ovarian cancer treatment subgroups (dated by TCRdb to about 2021). As for the study more broadly: On average, each sample produced approximately 14,000 sequencing reads and roughly 7,000 unique TCR beta rearrangements. The cohort comprised some 30 patients: about 10 with no residual disease after primary surgery (R0), about 10 excellent NACT responders, and about 10 poor NACT responders. One primary tumor sample and two metastatic tumor samples were contributed by each patient, so that some 83 samples were obtained in total. The study examined TCR beta repertoires in high-grade serous ovarian cancer patients who were grouped under a laparoscopic triage algorithm by complete gross resection or by neoadjuvant chemotherapy response.

Note on this clone: Its antigen is unknown. No base quality values were provided; no much bigger clone lies one nucleotide off.

High-throughput TCR profiling via ImmunoSEQ was performed on the approximately 95 tumor samples. Turning to the authors' computational methods: To measure repertoire diversity, the metrics used were richness (unique productive sequences), clonality, evenness and relatedness, and the Bhattacharyya coefficient was used to assess similarity between samples. Conclusions stayed consistent in a sensitivity analysis that left out TCRs with fewer than two reads. TCRdb re-hosts the immuneACCESS table, in-frame sequences only. Its copies lack some clones; in the studies checked, an unresolved V gene accounts for under half of them, and the cause for the rest is not known. Clone size and the V and J calls come from that table; the DNA yielded D and trimming. The sample yields about 12,000 clones; just over 85% were counted once. The ten largest clones take up roughly 3% of the sample. Tumor samples were obtained before definitive surgery or chemotherapy. The MD Anderson Biospecimen Extraction Resource handled genomic DNA extraction, while the MD Anderson Cancer Genomics Laboratory carried out the TCR sequencing.

What the work shows at the level of the full study, not this receptor alone: Spatial information was not captured by bulk tumor TCR sequencing, so insight into HGSC tumor complexity and diversity was limited. TCR clonal relatedness was found to be positively correlated with neoantigen level and, by trend, with copy number variation and mutation load derived from whole-genome sequencing. Repertoire similarity between tumors of the same patient ranged about 0.095 to 0.8, whereas almost no similarity was seen between different patients. The TCR repertoire analyses centered on CDR3, leaving CDR1 and CDR2 unanalyzed.

The sequence was obtained from a human donor with high-grade serous ovarian cancer. Sequenced input: tumor tissue.

Read as DNA, the sequence is TGTGCCAGCACCGAAGGGGGGTTGGGCAATCAGCCCCAGCATTTT. Translated, it reads CASTEGGLGNQPQHF. The chain uses TRBV28 and TRBJ1-5; the D gene is perhaps TRBD1, from 6 matching bases. A distance of 15 bases separates the germline ends of V and J, which lose 7 bases and 2 bases respectively. Based on the germline V gene, the CDR1 and CDR2 sequences are MDHEN and SYDVKM. From the cysteine through the phenylalanine, the CDR3 covers 15 amino acids. The sequence is cut down to CDR3 DNA, 45 bases in frame from base 1.